The next 9 T cell receptor beta chains were all read from a single sample in a study of Graves' ophthalmopathy and Graves' hyperthyroidism. Amplified TCR beta CDR3 regions were obtained using RNA transcripts as template. RT-PCR was first run with HTBI primers, then multiplex PCR in a second round. TCRdb analysed the multiplex PCR reads with MiXCR anew, one entry per CDR3 protein. The repertoire includes about 740,000 distinct CDR3 sequences, approximately 40% of them detected once, and around 40% sits in the top ten. Sample: peripheral blood. The source is an adult man with Graves' ophthalmopathy.

This clonotype has only a few counts. The genes are TRBV24-1 and TRBJ1-2; TRBD1 aligns across 9 bases. Unmatched junction bases numbered 9, after V lost 4 bases and J lost 7 bases. Germline V lookup: CDR1 KGHDR, CDR2 SFDVKD. There are 15 residues in the CDR3. CDR3: CATSDPGTGRGGYTF. The CDR3 region has the DNA TGTGCCACCAGTGACCCAGGGACAGGGAGAGGTGGCTACACCTTC.

CDR3 sequence reads: CASGYRGGTEAFF. CDR3 coding DNA: TGTGCCAGCGGATACAGGGGTGGCACTGAAGCTTTCTTT. The genes are TRBV28 and TRBJ1-1, with TRBD1 matching over 7 bases. V gave up 8 bases and J gave up 4 bases; unmatched junction bases: 7. This CDR3 comprises 13 residues. Germline CDR1 reads MDHEN; CDR2 reads SYDVKM.

The chain combines TRBV7-2 with TRBJ1-5; TRBD1 aligns across 12 bases. Germline-derived CDR1 and CDR2 are SGHTA and FQGNSA. Unmatched junction bases numbered 3, after V lost 4 bases and J lost 5 bases. The CDR3 is 15 amino acids. CDR3 sequence reads: CASSSGQGADQPQHF. The CDR3 bases are TGTGCCAGCAGCTCGGGACAGGGGGCGGATCAGCCCCAGCATTTT.

The chain uses TRBV14 and TRBJ2-7; D is perhaps TRBD2 (6 bases). V lost 4 bases to trimming and J lost 7 bases, with 14 bases between them. Per germline, CDR1 SGHDN and CDR2 FVKESK. The CDR3 is 13 residues long. CDR3 protein: CASSRSGFQEQYF. As DNA, the CDR3 is TGTGCCAGCAGCCGAAGCGGGTTTCAAGAGCAGTACTTC.

As to this clonotype: The junction differs from germline at one of its ends, possibly a read error. The V and J genes are TRBV7-9 and TRBJ2-7; 7 bases align to TRBD1. Germline-derived CDR1 and CDR2 are SEHNR and FQNEAQ (reference sequence). The CDR3 totals 15 residues. The CDR3 is CASSVSGTDFYERYF. CDR3 DNA sequence: TGTGCCAGCAGTGTCTCCGGGACAGATTTCTACGAGCGGTACTTC. The variable domain in full, completed from reference TRBV7-9 and TRBJ2-7, reads DTGVSQNPRHKITKRGQNVTFRCDPISEHNRLYWYRQTLGQGPEFLTYFQNEAQLEKSRLLSDRFSAERPKGSFSTLEIQRTEQGDSAMYLCASSVSGTDFYERYFGPGTRLTVT.

This chain links TRBV11-2 with TRBJ1-1; a possible D gene is TRBD1 (6 bases). The CDR3 runs to 15 residues. Trimming removed 1 base at V and 5 bases at J, with 14 bases between. Germline V gives CDR1 SGHAT, CDR2 FQNNGV. CDR3 DNA sequence: TGTGCCAGCAGCTTAGTTGGACAGCGTCCAACTGAAGCTTTCTTT. Residues: CASSLVGQRPTEAFF. The variable domain in full, completed from reference TRBV11-2 and TRBJ1-1, reads EAGVAQSPRYKIIEKRQSVAFWCNPISGHATLYWYQQILGQGPKLLIQFQNNGVVDDSQLPKDRFSAERLKGVDSTLKIQPAKLEDSAVYLCASSLVGQRPTEAFFGQGTRLTVV.

The chain uses TRBV15 and TRBJ1-4; D is perhaps TRBD1 (6 bases). Germline assignment: CDR1 LNHNV and CDR2 YYDKDF (reference sequence). CDR3 size: 15 residues. Trimming removed 1 base at V and 8 bases at J, with 14 bases between. As DNA, the CDR3 is TGTGCCACCAGCAGAGGCGCGGCGGGGGGCGAAAAACTGTTTTTT. Residues: CATSRGAAGGEKLFF.

The chain has TRBV10-3 and TRBJ1-2; no definite D call. The germline V gene encodes CDR1 ENHRY and CDR2 SYGVKD. V lost 10 bases and J lost 8, with 14 bases in between. This CDR3 is built from 11 residues. The CDR3 region has the DNA TGTGCCACCAGAGAACGGTGGGGCTACACCTTC. Its protein is CATRERWGYTF.

This clonotype was seen at least ten times. The chain couples TRBV20-1 to TRBJ2-7, with 9 bases fitting TRBD2. Germline V gene lookup returns CDR1 DFQATT and CDR2 SNEGSKA (reference sequence). This CDR3 has 16 amino acids. The ends lost 3 bases at V and 4 bases at J; junction bases unmatched: 13. The CDR3 here is CSASLREGTRVYEQYF. The CDR3 bases are TGCAGTGCTAGTTTGCGGGAGGGCACTCGGGTGTACGAGCAGTACTTC.